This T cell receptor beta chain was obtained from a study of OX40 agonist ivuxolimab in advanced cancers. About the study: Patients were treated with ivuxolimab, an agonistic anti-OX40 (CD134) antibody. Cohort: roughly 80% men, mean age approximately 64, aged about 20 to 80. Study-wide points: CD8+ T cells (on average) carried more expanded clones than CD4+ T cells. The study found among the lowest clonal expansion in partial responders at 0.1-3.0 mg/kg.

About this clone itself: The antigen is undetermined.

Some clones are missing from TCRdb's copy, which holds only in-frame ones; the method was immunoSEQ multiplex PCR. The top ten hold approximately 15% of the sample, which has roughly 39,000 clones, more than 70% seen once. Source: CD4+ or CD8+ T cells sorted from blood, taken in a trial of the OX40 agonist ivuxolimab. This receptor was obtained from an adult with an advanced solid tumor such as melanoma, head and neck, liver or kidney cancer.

The chain's CDR3 is CASRSPKPPGANVLTF. CDR3 nucleotides: TGTGCCAGCAGATCTCCCAAACCGCCTGGGGCCAACGTCCTGACTTTC. The rearrangement joins TRBV11-2 to TRBJ2-6; no definite D call. The ends were cut back, 6 bases at V and 2 bases at J, with 14 bases in the middle. This CDR3 has 16 residues. In germline, CDR1 is SGHAT, CDR2 FQNNGV.